These T cell receptor beta chains were read from a single sample in a study of cytomegalovirus exposure and HLA in healthy donors. Assay: immunoSEQ multiplex PCR; the TCRdb copy retains only in-frame clones and omits some. The sample carries over 150,000 clones, less than 90% recorded once. Sample: PBMCs. The receptors were gathered from a man between 50 and 59 years old in good health and CMV-seronegative. Both conserved end residues are part of each CDR3. The order of the fields is CDR3 length, D gene, clone size, J gene, V gene, CDR3 DNA, CDR3 protein. A D gene is named only where the DNA matches it firmly. For some rows the clone size is stated as once, few or many, or as a class when expanded; others skip it.

15 | TRBD2 | NA | TRBJ2-1 | TRBV28 | TGTGCCAGCAGCCTAGCGGGAGGGCCCCACAATGAGCAGTTCTTC | CASSLAGGPHNEQFF
19 | TRBD2 | NA | TRBJ2-1 | TRBV11-2 | TGTGCCAGCAGCCCCACGAGGCAGCGGGGGGGCGGATCCTACAATGAGCAGTTCTTC | CASSPTRQRGGGSYNEQFF
16 | TRBD2 | NA | TRBJ2-7 | TRBV4-3 | TGCGCCAGCAGCCAAGGGGTAGCGGGGATCTCCTACGAGCAGTACTTC | CASSQGVAGISYEQYF
14 | NA | NA | TRBJ2-1 | TRBV6-1 | TGTGCCAGCACCGTACTTTTCTCCTACAATGAGCAGTTCTTC | CASTVLFSYNEQFF
14 | NA | once | TRBJ1-5 | TRBV28 | TGTGCCAGCAGGGGCGTATTTCCCAATCAGCCCCAGCATTTT | CASRGVFPNQPQHF
15 | NA | NA | TRBJ1-2 | TRBV19 | TGTGCCAGTAGTACTCGGACACCTACCCCTTATGGCTACACCTTC | CASSTRTPTPYGYTF
15 | NA | NA | TRBJ1-3 | TRBV7-2 | TGTGCCAGCAACATGGGGGGGGCGGCTGGAAACACCATATATTTT | CASNMGGAAGNTIYF
12 | TRBD2 | NA | TRBJ2-1 | TRBV28 | TGTGCCAGCGGCGGACTAGCCAATGAGCAGTTCTTC | CASGGLANEQFF
13 | TRBD1 | NA | TRBJ1-2 | TRBV5-4 | TGTGCCAGCAGTTTTACAGGGGAATTAAGCTACACCTTC | CASSFTGELSYTF
11 | NA | NA | TRBJ2-7 | TRBV7-2 | TGTGCCAGCAGCTTGAGAGGCGAGCAGTACTTC | CASSLRGEQYF
15 | NA | once | TRBJ1-5 | TRBV19 | TGTGCCAGTAGTCAAGGGGTGCAGAGCAATCAGCCCCAGCATTTT | CASSQGVQSNQPQHF
15 | TRBD1 | once | TRBJ2-1 | TRBV7-2 | TGTGCCAGCAGGTTAGGGACAGGGTCCTACAATGAGCAGTTCTTC | CASRLGTGSYNEQFF
14 | TRBD1 | NA | TRBJ1-2 | TRBV11-2 | TGTGCCAGCAGCCGTGGGAGACAGGGGGCCCCTGGGACCTTC | CASSRGRQGAPGTF
14 | NA | once | TRBJ1-5 | TRBV6-5 | TGTGCCAGCAGTTACTTGCGACTTGATCAGCCCCAGCATTTT | CASSYLRLDQPQHF
16 | NA | NA | TRBJ2-1 | TRBV5-1 | TGCGCCAGCAGCTTGGGAGGGGGGGTGCTTTTAGGTGAGCAGTTCTTC | CASSLGGGVLLGEQFF
12 | TRBD1 | NA | TRBJ1-2 | TRBV6-5 | TGTGCCAGCGGGGACAGGGTCCACGGCTACACCTTC | CASGDRVHGYTF
14 | TRBD1 | NA | TRBJ2-1 | TRBV2 | TGTGCCAGCAGGCCCGGGACAGACTACAATGAGCAGTTCTTC | CASRPGTDYNEQFF
16 | NA | NA | TRBJ1-5 | TRBV7-9 | TGTGCCAGCAGCTTCGGACTCGAGGGGGGCAATCAGCCCCAGCATTTT | CASSFGLEGGNQPQHF
16 | NA | NA | TRBJ1-1 | TRBV7-6 | TGTGCCAGCAGCTTACAGGCAGGGCCCCTGAACACTGAAGCTTTCTTT | CASSLQAGPLNTEAFF
16 | NA | NA | TRBJ1-2 | TRBV7-2 | TGTGCCAGCAGCTTGGGTCAGGGTAGCCCTAACTATGGCTACACCTTC | CASSLGQGSPNYGYTF
14 | NA | few | TRBJ1-2 | TRBV4-3 | TGCGCCAGCAGCCAAGCAGGGTCGGGCTATGGCTACACCTTC | CASSQAGSGYGYTF
13 | TRBD1 | NA | TRBJ1-2 | TRBV29-1 | TGCAGCGTTCGTACGACAGGGAACTATGGCTACACCTTC | CSVRTTGNYGYTF
14 | NA | NA | TRBJ1-1 | TRBV5-1 | TGCGCCACTAGTAGAATCTCCGCGAACACTGAAGCTTTCTTT | CATSRISANTEAFF
12 | NA | NA | TRBJ1-2 | TRBV7-6 | TGTGCCAGCAGCCCGGGAGGTGGTGGCTACACCTTC | CASSPGGGGYTF
15 | NA | NA | TRBJ2-2 | TRBV4-3 | TGCGCCAGCAGCCAAGAGGGAGGAGTCACCGGGGAGCTGTTTTTT | CASSQEGGVTGELFF
14 | NA | few | TRBJ1-6 | TRBV7-3 | TGTGCCAGCAGCTTAGCGGGGCCTAATTCACCCCTCCACTTT | CASSLAGPNSPLHF
14 | NA | NA | TRBJ1-2 | TRBV25-1 | TGTGCCAGCAGTCTGACAGGAGCTAACTATGGCTACACCTTC | CASSLTGANYGYTF
14 | NA | NA | TRBJ1-2 | TRBV28 | TGTGCCAGCAGTTTTCTGGCGACCGGGTATGGCTACACCTTC | CASSFLATGYGYTF
15 | TRBD2 | NA | TRBJ2-7 | TRBV2 | TGTGCCAGCAGGGCCGGGACTAGCAGATCCTACGAGCAGTACTTC | CASRAGTSRSYEQYF
14 | NA | NA | TRBJ2-5 | TRBV5-1 | TGCGCCAGCAAAATCGGCCTGAGGGAAGAGACCCAGTACTTC | CASKIGLREETQYF
16 | TRBD2 | NA | TRBJ2-5 | TRBV4-2 | TGTGCCAGCAGCCAAGGGACTAGCGGGATTGGAGAGACCCAGTACTTC | CASSQGTSGIGETQYF
14 | NA | NA | TRBJ2-5 | TRBV7-3 | TGTGCCAGCAGCTTAGCCGGGAGAGGGGAGACCCAGTACTTC | CASSLAGRGETQYF
17 | TRBD1 | NA | TRBJ1-5 | TRBV18 | TGTGCCAGCTCACTACAGGGGGCTGGGTATAGCAATCAGCCCCAGCATTTT | CASSLQGAGYSNQPQHF
14 | TRBD1 | NA | TRBJ2-1 | TRBV29-1 | TGCAGCATATCTCCTTTACAGGGGTGGGATGAGCAGTTCTTC | CSISPLQGWDEQFF
17 | TRBD2 | NA | TRBJ2-6 | TRBV10-1 | TGCGCCCGCGCCGGGGGGTCGTCATACTCTGGGGCCAACGTCCTGACTTTC | CARAGGSSYSGANVLTF
15 | NA | NA | TRBJ2-2 | TRBV2 | TGTGCCAGCAGTGAAGGACGGGGGTACCCCGGGGAGCTGTTTTTT | CASSEGRGYPGELFF
15 | NA | few | TRBJ2-7 | TRBV5-6 | TGTGCCAGCAGCTTGGTTGGGGGGTTTTCCTACGAGCAGTACTTC | CASSLVGGFSYEQYF
15 | NA | few | TRBJ1-1 | TRBV4-3 | TGCGCCAGCAGCCAAGAAGGCGGGCGTGCCCTTGAAGCTTTCTTT | CASSQEGGRALEAFF
14 | NA | NA | TRBJ2-5 | TRBV5-1 | TGCGCCAGCAGTTCCAGGGGCGCCCAAGAGACCCAGTACTTC | CASSSRGAQETQYF
12 | TRBD1 | NA | TRBJ1-1 | TRBV6-5 | TGTGCCAGCAGTGAAAGGGGGCTAGAAGCTTTCTTT | CASSERGLEAFF
17 | TRBD1 | NA | TRBJ2-3 | TRBV27 | TGTGCCAGCCACCCCGGGACAGGGGTAGGCCCCACAGATACGCAGTATTTT | CASHPGTGVGPTDTQYF
14 | NA | NA | TRBJ2-2 | TRBV7-9 | TGTGCCAGCAGACGGACAGCGAACACCGGGGAGCTGTTTTTT | CASRRTANTGELFF
14 | NA | NA | TRBJ1-2 | TRBV10-1 | TGCGCCAGCAGCGGTGCGGGGGGCGCCTATGGCTACACCTTC | CASSGAGGAYGYTF
13 | TRBD1 | NA | TRBJ2-5 | TRBV19 | TGTGCCAGTAGCGGGACAGGCCAAGAGACCCAGTACTTC | CASSGTGQETQYF
15 | NA | NA | TRBJ2-2 | TRBV7-3 | TGTGCCAGCAGCTTACAGGGGCAGTTCACCGGGGAGCTGTTTTTT | CASSLQGQFTGELFF
12 | NA | once | TRBJ2-3 | TRBV29-1 | TGCAGCGTTGGACGGGGGAGAGATACGCAGTATTTT | CSVGRGRDTQYF
13 | NA | once | TRBJ1-3 | TRBV19 | TGTGCCAGTAGTGTATCGGTCGGAAACACCATATATTTT | CASSVSVGNTIYF
13 | NA | few | TRBJ2-3 | TRBV6-6 | TGTGCCAGCACGCTAGTTGGCACAGATACGCAGTATTTT | CASTLVGTDTQYF
15 | TRBD2 | NA | TRBJ2-1 | TRBV5-1 | TGCGCCAGCAGCCGGGGACTAGCGGGAACAAATGAGCAGTTCTTC | CASSRGLAGTNEQFF
12 | NA | NA | TRBJ1-4 | TRBV6-5 | TGTGCCAGCAGTCGCCGCAGGGAAAAACTGTTTTTT | CASSRRREKLFF